A single sample gave rise to the 23 T cell receptor beta chains below, sequenced in a study of blood T cells in healthy people across ages. A sample-barcoded 5' primer and a J-beta primer mix were used in a second PCR of about 7 to 11 cycles. TCRdb itself ran the 5' RACE reads through MiXCR, one entry per CDR3 protein. The table has 1.4 million or so distinct CDR3 sequences, 42% seen once. The material sequenced was blood. The receptor source for this set is a woman between 18 and 29 years old in good health.

This clonotype was detected a few times. This chain joins TRBV7-2 and TRBJ2-7; a weak D match, TRBD1 (5 bases). This CDR3 has 12 residues. V was trimmed by 6 bases and J by 6 bases, leaving 12 bases between them. Germline V gene lookup returns CDR1 SGHTA and CDR2 FQGNSA. The CDR3 sequence is CASSLTGREQYF. The CDR3 DNA follows: TGTGCCAGCAGTTTAACAGGACGCGAGCAGTACTTC.

The chain joins TRBV28 to TRBJ2-7; maybe TRBD2 (5 bases). The CDR3 has 11 amino acids. The V gene's germline CDR1 is MDHEN and CDR2 SYDVKM. V gave up 4 bases and J gave up 9 bases, with 10 bases separating them. CDR3: CASSSGFWQYF. The CDR3 DNA sequence: TGTGCCAGCAGTTCGGGGTTTTGGCAGTACTTC.

The chain uses TRBV4-1 and TRBJ2-4, with D possibly matching TRBD2 (6 bases). The CDR3 extends over 15 amino acids. Trimming shortened V by 2 bases and J by 0 bases, and 8 bases separated the two germline ends. The germline V gene has CDR1 MGHRA and CDR2 YSYEKL. The CDR3 DNA reads as TGCGCCAGCAGCCAAACGGGACTAGCCAAAAACATTCAGTACTTC. This translates into CASSQTGLAKNIQYF.

This clonotype was detected only once. V is TRBV28 and J is TRBJ2-3, with 13 bases aligning to TRBD2. The V segment lost 5 bases and the J segment 0 bases; nucleotides outside the gene matches: 20. The V gene's germline CDR1 is MDHEN and CDR2 SYDVKM. The CDR3 loop spans 22 amino acids. Written as DNA, the CDR3 is TGTGCCAGCAGTCCCGGACTAGCGGGGGAACGACCGGGGGGCCCCAGCACAGATACGCAGTATTTT. This translates into CASSPGLAGERPGGPSTDTQYF.

The sample holds a few counts of this clonotype. The genes are TRBV25-1 and TRBJ2-5, with D unclear. V was pared by 2 bases and J by 1 base, with 11 bases between. The length of the CDR3 is 15 residues. Germline CDR1 is MGHDK and CDR2 is SYGVNS. The CDR3 spells CASSEILVGQETQYF. The CDR3 nucleotides read TGTGCCAGCAGTGAAATACTGGTAGGCCAAGAGACCCAGTACTTC.

The J gene is TRBJ2-1, the V gene TRBV4-3; weak D call: TRBD1 (6 bases). The end of the DNA is better explained by TRBJ2-7, so the J call may be wrong. This CDR3 contains 15 residues. Germline lookup yields CDR1 LGHNA and CDR2 YSLEER. DNA for the CDR3: TGCGCCAGCAGCCAGCTTGCACAGGGTTGGAATGAGCAGTACTTC. Translated: CASSQLAQGWNEQYF.

This CDR3 is CASSYAGLAGLYNEQFF. The CDR3 DNA is TGTGCCAGCAGTTACGCCGGACTAGCGGGGCTCTACAATGAGCAGTTCTTC. The chain carries TRBV6-2 or TRBV6-3 and TRBJ2-1; 12 bases map to TRBD2. The CDR3 consists of 17 residues. In germline, CDR1 is MNHEY, CDR2 SVGEGT. V lost 2 bases, J lost 3 bases, and 5 bases stayed unmatched.

This clonotype was counted a few times. The V call is TRBV7-2, the J call TRBJ1-2; tentative D call: TRBD1 (5 bases). CDR3 length equals 14 residues. V was cut by 2 bases and J by 4 bases, with 11 bases left in between. CDR1 and CDR2 from the germline V gene are SGHTA and FQGNSA. In DNA form, the CDR3 reads TGTGCCAGCAGCTTACTCCAGGGCTCCTATGGCTACACCTTC. Translating it yields CASSLLQGSYGYTF.

This chain links TRBV9 with TRBJ1-1; a possible D gene is TRBD1 (6 bases). Germline CDR1 SGDLS, CDR2 YYNGEE. The CDR3 has 15 residues. V was clipped by 4 bases and J by 3 bases, with 16 bases between them. Here the CDR3 reads CASSPQGQLDTEAFF. The CDR3 DNA is TGTGCCAGCAGCCCCCAAGGACAGCTCGACACTGAAGCTTTCTTT.

This clonotype appeared many times. As DNA, the CDR3 is TGTGCCAGCAGTCCGGGGACTAGCGGGGGTTACAATGAGCAGTTCTTC. Translating it yields CASSPGTSGGYNEQFF. The chain couples TRBV27 to TRBJ2-1; TRBD2 matches at 14 bases. CDR3 size: 16 residues. The V segment lost 5 bases and the J segment 4 bases; nucleotides outside the gene matches: 4. Germline-derived CDR1 and CDR2 are MNHEY and SMNVEV (reference sequence).

The J gene is TRBJ2-7, the V gene TRBV5-4, with D possibly being TRBD2 (5 bases). V lost 2 bases to trimming and J lost 4 bases, with 19 bases between them. The germline CDR1 and CDR2 sequences are SGHNT and YYREEE (reference sequence). This CDR3 region has 16 residues. CDR3 nucleotides: TGTGCCAGCAGCTTCGGGGTAGGAAGACCAAATTACGAGCAGTACTTC. It codes for CASSFGVGRPNYEQYF.

Only a few counts were recorded for this clonotype. The V and J genes are TRBV7-3 and TRBJ2-3, with D perhaps matching TRBD1 (5 bases). Deletions cut 0 bases from V and 5 bases from J, with 9 bases between. CDR1 SGHTA and CDR2 FQGTGA come from the germline V gene. This CDR3 region has 14 residues. The CDR3 region has the DNA TGTGCCAGCAGCTTAACGGCGCAGGGAGATACGCAGTATTTT. Translating gives CASSLTAQGDTQYF.

The chain is built from TRBV11-2 and TRBJ1-3, with D uncertain. Trimming removed 5 bases from V and 7 bases from J, with 12 bases in between. Germline-derived CDR1 and CDR2 are SGHAT and FQNNGV. The CDR3 spans 13 residues. The CDR3 DNA is TGTGCCAGCAGCCGGGAACCTTCCAACACCATATATTTT. Encoded protein: CASSREPSNTIYF.

The chain recombines TRBV15 with TRBJ2-1; a weak D match, TRBD1 (6 bases). V gave up 3 bases and J gave up 4 bases, with 10 bases separating them. This CDR3 has 14 amino acids. Germline assignment: CDR1 LNHNV and CDR2 YYDKDF (reference sequence). The CDR3 loop is CATSSGTFYNEQFF. As DNA, the CDR3 is TGTGCCACCAGCAGCGGGACATTTTACAATGAGCAGTTCTTC.

This chain links TRBV20-1 with TRBJ2-3; TRBD1 might be the D (6 bases). V lost 3 bases and J 0 bases, leaving 10 bases between the germline ends. The CDR3 is 14 residues long. The germline CDR1 and CDR2 sequences are DFQATT and SNEGSKA (reference sequence). The CDR3 DNA sequence: TGCAGTGCTAGTAACAGGGAGAGCACAGATACGCAGTATTTT. It translates to CSASNRESTDTQYF.

This clonotype was seen more than once but under ten times. The chain uses TRBV3-1 and TRBJ2-3; 10 positions agree with TRBD2. Trimming took 1 base from V and 2 from J; bases not matched to a gene: 9. There are 18 residues in the CDR3. Germline V lookup: CDR1 LGHDT, CDR2 YNNKEL (reference sequence). CDR3: CASSQVWASGRDTDTQYF. The DNA for the CDR3 is TGTGCCAGCAGCCAAGTGTGGGCTAGCGGGAGAGACACAGATACGCAGTATTTT.

The V gene is TRBV6-1, the J gene TRBJ1-1, with a weak D call TRBD1 (5 bases). CDR3 size: 12 residues. V lost 10 bases, J lost 12 bases, and 21 bases lay in between. The germline V gene has CDR1 MNHNS and CDR2 SASEGT. CDR3 nucleotides: TGTGCCACTCCTATCCGGGACGTGAGGACTTTCTTT. It is translated as CATPIRDVRTFF.

A remark on this clonotype: The junction does not match germline at one end; this may be a read error. The chain is built from TRBV7-9 and TRBJ1-6; D is perhaps TRBD1 (6 bases). CDR1 SEHNR and CDR2 FQNEAQ come from the germline V gene (reference sequence). This CDR3 is 13 amino acids long. CDR3 nucleotides: TGTGCCAGCAGCCTAACAGGGAAATCACCCCCCCACTTT. Protein product: CASSLTGKSPPHF.

The rearrangement uses TRBV2 and TRBJ2-5; no firm D call. The end of the DNA aligns better with TRBJ2-7, so the J call may be wrong. The germline gives CDR1 SNHLY, CDR2 FYNNEI. This CDR3 contains 14 residues. The CDR3 protein is CASSDRSRSSEQYF. The CDR3 DNA reads as TGTGCCAGCAGTGACAGAAGCCGGTCGTCCGAGCAGTACTTC.

In DNA, the CDR3 is TGTGCCAGCAGCCGATACAGGGGAACCCAAGAGACCCAGTACTTC. Protein sequence: CASSRYRGTQETQYF. The gene calls are TRBV14 and TRBJ2-5, with 7 positions matching TRBD1. The CDR3 runs to 15 residues. V dropped 4 bases and J dropped 1; count of bases not matched to a gene: 6. Germline values: CDR1 SGHDN, CDR2 FVKESK. Using reference TRBV14 and TRBJ2-5 for the parts outside the CDR3, the full variable domain is EAGVTQFPSHSVIEKGQTVTLRCDPISGHDNLYWYRRVMGKEIKFLLHFVKESKQDESGMPNNRFLAERTGGTYSTLKVQPAELEDSGVYFCASSRYRGTQETQYFGPGTRLLVL.

The rearrangement joins TRBV15 to TRBJ1-2; D is perhaps TRBD1 (6 bases). Germline-derived CDR1 and CDR2 are LNHNV and YYDKDF (reference sequence). With 5 bases removed from V and 8 bases from J, the gap between germline ends came to 12 bases. The CDR3 length is 12 residues. CDR3 coding DNA: TGTGCCACCAGCCCCAGGGGTGGCGGCTACACCTTC. It specifies CATSPRGGGYTF. Looking up the rest from reference TRBV15 and TRBJ1-2 gives the full variable domain: DAMVIQNPRYQVTQFGKPVTLSCSQTLNHNVMYWYQQKSSQAPKLLFHYYDKDFNNEADTPDNFQSRRPNTSFCFLDIRSPGLGDTAMYLCATSPRGGGYTFGSGTRLTVV.

CDR3: CASSILSAEDSYEQYF. In DNA, the CDR3 is TGTGCCAGCAGTATCCTCTCGGCAGAGGACTCCTACGAGCAGTACTTC. The chain has TRBV11-2 and TRBJ2-7; no firm D call. The V gene lost 6 bases and the J gene lost 0 bases, with 18 bases spanning the gap. CDR1 is SGHAT and CDR2 is FQNNGV in the germline V gene. The CDR3 covers 16 residues.

The chain couples TRBV27 to TRBJ1-2; D possibly corresponds to TRBD1 (5 bases). Germline CDR1 reads MNHEY; CDR2 reads SMNVEV (reference sequence). Between the trimmed V and J ends, which lost 5 bases and 1 base, there was a span of 17 bases. The CDR3 spans 16 residues. Written as DNA, the CDR3 is TGTGCCAGCAGTCCATCCGGGACCCTCCTTAACTATGGCTACACCTTC. Translating it yields CASSPSGTLLNYGYTF.